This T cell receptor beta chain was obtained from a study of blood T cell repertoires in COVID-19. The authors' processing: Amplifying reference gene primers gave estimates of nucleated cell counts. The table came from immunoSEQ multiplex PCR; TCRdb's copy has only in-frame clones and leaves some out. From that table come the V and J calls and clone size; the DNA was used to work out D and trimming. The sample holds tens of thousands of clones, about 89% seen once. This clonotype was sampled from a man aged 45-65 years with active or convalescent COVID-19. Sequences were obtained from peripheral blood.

This CDR3 is CASSLGRGSGNTIYF. CDR3 bases: TGTGCCAGCAGCTTGGGCAGGGGGTCCGGAAACACCATATATTTT. The chain employs TRBV5-8 and TRBJ1-3, with 7 positions matching TRBD1. J was trimmed by 4 bases and V by 0 bases; bases with no gene match: 4. The CDR3 runs 15 residues. CDR1 is SGHTS, CDR2 YDEGEE, per germline.